This record concerns one T cell receptor (beta chain) sequence. This CDR3 is 14 amino acids long. Healthy individuals of Caucasian origin from Russia, aged roughly 6 to 90, served as donors. Drawn from each donor were about 9 milliliters of peripheral blood. A second PCR, run for about 6 to 11 cycles, used a sample-barcoded 5' primer plus a J-beta primer mix. Every cDNA molecule carried a tag from a template-switch adaptor bearing 12 random nucleotides. TCRdb ran MiXCR on the 5' RACE reads and lists one entry per CDR3 protein. The sample records roughly 2 million distinct CDR3 sequences, just under 50% being singletons. This entry belongs to a study of blood T cells in healthy people across ages.

Material: blood. This receptor was obtained from a woman in her 40s in good health. The chain is built from TRBV21-1 and TRBJ2-7. TRBV21-1 is labeled a pseudogene. CDR3 in amino acids: CASTRMGMTYEQYF. The DNA of the CDR3 is TGTGCCAGCACTAGAATGGGGATGACCTACGAGCAGTACTTC.